Listed below are T cell receptor beta chains from one sample, sequenced in a study of blood T cell repertoires in COVID-19. TCRdb keeps only in-frame clones here, not all; method: immunoSEQ multiplex PCR. The sample has over 250,000 clones; 80% to 90% are singletons. Sequenced sample: peripheral blood. The receptor source for this set is a woman aged 70 to 79 with COVID-19, enrolled during active disease. Both conserved end residues are part of each CDR3. The order of the fields is V gene, D gene, J gene, CDR3 DNA, CDR3 protein. The D gene is left open where the match is weak.

>TRBV14|.|TRBJ2-5
TGTGCCAGCAGCCAAGGGGCCAGGTCGGAGACCCAGTACTTC
CASSQGARSETQYF
>TRBV27|.|TRBJ1-1
TGTGCCAGCAGTTTGACAGGTTCAGTCACTGAAGCTTTCTTT
CASSLTGSVTEAFF
>TRBV29-1|.|TRBJ1-5
TGCAGCTCCCTTTCAGGGAAAGAAGGCAATCAGCCCCAGCATTTT
CSSLSGKEGNQPQHF
>TRBV28|.|TRBJ1-5
TGTGCCAGCGGACCTTGGGTGGACAGCGCGCAGCCCCAGCATTTT
CASGPWVDSAQPQHF
>TRBV6-1|.|TRBJ1-3
TGTGCCAGCAGTGAAGAGCGCAGAAGTCGTGGAAACACCATATATTTT
CASSEERRSRGNTIYF
>TRBV30|.|TRBJ1-3
TGTGCCTGGGGTTCATTAAACACCATATATTTT
CAWGSLNTIYF
>TRBV4-2|.|TRBJ2-5
TGTGCCAGCAGCTCCCGGGACTACCAAGAGACCCAGTACTTC
CASSSRDYQETQYF
>TRBV9|TRBD2|TRBJ2-5
TGTGCCAGCAGCGCCCTGACTAGCGCACAAGAGACCCAGTACTTC
CASSALTSAQETQYF
>TRBV9|TRBD2|TRBJ2-3
TGTGCCAGCAGCGCGGGACTAGGGTCATTGGATACGCAGTATTTT
CASSAGLGSLDTQYF
>TRBV11-2|.|TRBJ2-1
TGTGCCAGCAGCGCCGCTTCAGGGATCAGGAATGAGCAGTTCTTC
CASSAASGIRNEQFF
>TRBV19|TRBD1|TRBJ1-5
TGTGCCAGTAGTATAGGACAGGGGTTTGGCCAGCCCCAGCATTTT
CASSIGQGFGQPQHF
>TRBV7-2|.|TRBJ1-2
TGTGCCAGCAGCTCTAAGACAGGCAGTTATGGCTACACCTTC
CASSSKTGSYGYTF
>TRBV6-5|.|TRBJ1-2
TGTGCCAGCAGTACTGCTGACAGGAGCTATGGCTACACCTTC
CASSTADRSYGYTF
>TRBV19|TRBD1|TRBJ1-1
TGTGCCAGTGGGACAGGGGCAAAGGGCACTGAAGCTTTCTTT
CASGTGAKGTEAFF
>TRBV5-4|TRBD2|TRBJ2-1
TGTGCCAGCAACCCGAAAAGCGGGGGGGGCAATGAGCAGTTCTTC
CASNPKSGGGNEQFF
>TRBV10-3|TRBD2|TRBJ2-1
TGTGCCTCCCGAGCGCAGCGGGGGCCGTACAATGAGCAGTTCTTC
CASRAQRGPYNEQFF
>TRBV4-3|TRBD2|TRBJ2-1
TGCGCCAGCAGCCCTTCTCTAGCGGGGGCATACAATGAGCAGTTCTTC
CASSPSLAGAYNEQFF